This TCR beta chain was retrieved from a study of Ad26.COV2.S vaccination and SARS-CoV-2 variants. Study context: Donor got 5x10^10 or 1x10^11 viral particles of Ad26.COV2.S. The study's findings and limits: Vaccine recipients posted higher spike-specific TCR breadth than their placebo counterparts. The TCR-based breadth and depth measures might underestimate overall T cell responses.

In regard to this clone: Its antigen is not known. Other DNA sequences within the sample encode an identical CDR3.

The repertoire was sequenced with immunoSEQ multiplex PCR; TCRdb's copy has only in-frame clones and lacks some. The table lists 350,000 to 400,000 clones, 88% of them singletons. Germline assignment: CDR1 SGHRS and CDR2 YFSETQ. Trimming removed 7 bases from V and 4 bases from J, with 13 bases in between. CDR3 length equals 13 residues. Sample treatment: around 19 received Ad26.COV2.S at low or high dose, single or two shots; 5 received placebo; per-sample allocation not given. After the first vaccine or placebo injection, samples were drawn on day 63. Wuhan-strain spike was delivered by a replication-incompetent Ad26 vector.

This receptor was identified in a person between 18 and 65 years old who received the Ad26.COV2.S COVID-19 vaccine or a placebo. The gene calls are TRBV5-1 and TRBJ2-3; D remains unclear. This material consisted of peripheral blood, taken in a trial of Ad26.COV2.S vaccine versus placebo. DNA for the CDR3: TGCGCCAGCTCCCTACGTGGCGCAGATACGCAGTATTTT. This encodes CASSLRGADTQYF.